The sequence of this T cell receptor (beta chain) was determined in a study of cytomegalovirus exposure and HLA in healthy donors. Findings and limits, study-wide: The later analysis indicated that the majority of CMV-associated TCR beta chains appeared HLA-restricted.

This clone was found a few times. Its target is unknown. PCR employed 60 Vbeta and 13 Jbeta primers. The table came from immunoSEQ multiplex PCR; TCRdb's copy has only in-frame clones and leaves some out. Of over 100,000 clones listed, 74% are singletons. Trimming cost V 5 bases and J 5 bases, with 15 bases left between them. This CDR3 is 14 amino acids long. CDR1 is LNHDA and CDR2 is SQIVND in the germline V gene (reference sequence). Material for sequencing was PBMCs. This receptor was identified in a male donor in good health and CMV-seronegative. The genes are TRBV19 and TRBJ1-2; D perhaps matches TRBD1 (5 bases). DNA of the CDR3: TGTGCCAGTAGTCCAATCGGGGCGGGGTATGGCTACACCTTC. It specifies CASSPIGAGYGYTF.